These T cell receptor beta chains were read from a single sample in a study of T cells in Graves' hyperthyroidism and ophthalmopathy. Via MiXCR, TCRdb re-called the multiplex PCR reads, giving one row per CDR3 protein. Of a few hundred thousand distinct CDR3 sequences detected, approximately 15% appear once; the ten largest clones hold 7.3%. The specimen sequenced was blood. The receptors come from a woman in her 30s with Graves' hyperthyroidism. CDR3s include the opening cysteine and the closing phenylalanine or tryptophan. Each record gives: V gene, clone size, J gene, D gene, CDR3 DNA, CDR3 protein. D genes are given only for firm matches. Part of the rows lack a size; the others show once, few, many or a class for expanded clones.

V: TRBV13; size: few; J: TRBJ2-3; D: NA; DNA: TGTGCCAGCAGCTTAGGCAGGAGCTACACAGATACGCAGTATTTT; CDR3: CASSLGRSYTDTQYF
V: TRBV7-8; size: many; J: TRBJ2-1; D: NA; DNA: TGTGCCAGCAGCTTAGGGACAAAAATTTACAATGAGCAGTTCTTC; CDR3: CASSLGTKIYNEQFF
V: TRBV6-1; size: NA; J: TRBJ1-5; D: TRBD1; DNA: TGTGCCAGCAGAAATACAGGGGGCATCGATCAGCCCCAGCATTTT; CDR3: CASRNTGGIDQPQHF
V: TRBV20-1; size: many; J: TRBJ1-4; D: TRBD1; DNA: TGCAGTGCTAGGGACCCTCAGGGGGGAAAACTGTTTTTT; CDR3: CSARDPQGGKLFF
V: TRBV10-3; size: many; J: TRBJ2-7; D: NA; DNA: TGTGCCATCAGTGAGTCCGGGAACTACGAGCAGTACTTC; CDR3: CAISESGNYEQYF
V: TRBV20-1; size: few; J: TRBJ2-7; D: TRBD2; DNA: TGCAGTGCTTACAACGAGACTAGCGGGAGGATCGAGCAGTACTTC; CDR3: CSAYNETSGRIEQYF
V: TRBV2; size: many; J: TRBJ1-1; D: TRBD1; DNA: TGTGCCAGCAGTGGGACAGGGCCCTTGAACACTGAAGCTTTCTTT; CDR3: CASSGTGPLNTEAFF
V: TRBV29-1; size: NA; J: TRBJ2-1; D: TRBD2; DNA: TGCAGCGTTGAATGGCGACTAGCGGCTGTGGCTGAGCAGTTCTTC; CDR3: CSVEWRLAAVAEQFF
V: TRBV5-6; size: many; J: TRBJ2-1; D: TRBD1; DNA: TGTGCCAGCAAGGACAGGGACAATGAGCAGTTCTTC; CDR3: CASKDRDNEQFF
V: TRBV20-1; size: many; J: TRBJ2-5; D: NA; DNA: TGCAGTGCTAGAGTGGGTTGGGAGACCCAGTACTTC; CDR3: CSARVGWETQYF
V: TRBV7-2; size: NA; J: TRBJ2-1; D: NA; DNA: TGTGCCAGCAGCTTAGTGAGGACAACGGGTGAGCAGTTCTTC; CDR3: CASSLVRTTGEQFF
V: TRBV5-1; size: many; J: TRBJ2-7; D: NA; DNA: TGTGCCAGCAGTTTTGGCTCCTACGAGCAGTACTTC; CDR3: CASSFGSYEQYF
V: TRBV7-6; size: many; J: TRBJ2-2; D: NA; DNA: TGTGCCAGCAGCCCAGATTACACCGGGGAGCTGTTTTTT; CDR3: CASSPDYTGELFF
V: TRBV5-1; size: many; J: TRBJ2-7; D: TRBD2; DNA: TGCGCCAGCAGCTCGGGACTAGCGGGTATCTACGAGCAGTACTTC; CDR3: CASSSGLAGIYEQYF
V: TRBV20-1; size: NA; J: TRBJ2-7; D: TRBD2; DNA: TGCAGTGCCCAGACTAGCGGGAGCCACGAGCAGTACTTC; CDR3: CSAQTSGSHEQYF
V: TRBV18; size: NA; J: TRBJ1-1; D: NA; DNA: TGTGCCAGCTCACCCGGCGACATTCTGAACACTGAAGCTTTCTTT; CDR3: CASSPGDILNTEAFF
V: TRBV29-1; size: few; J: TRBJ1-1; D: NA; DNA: TGCAGCGTTGAATTTATTCAGGGGATGAACACTGAAGCTTTCTTT; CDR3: CSVEFIQGMNTEAFF
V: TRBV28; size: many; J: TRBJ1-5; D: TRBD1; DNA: TGTGCCAGCATGGATGTAGGGGGCATCAATCAGCCCCAGCATTTT; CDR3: CASMDVGGINQPQHF
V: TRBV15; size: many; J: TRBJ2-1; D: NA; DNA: TGTGCCACCAGCAGAGATAGGGTTTGGGATGAGCAGTTCTTC; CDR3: CATSRDRVWDEQFF
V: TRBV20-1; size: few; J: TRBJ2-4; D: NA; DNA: TGCAGTGCTAGAGATCCGGGACCCAGGTGGGCCAAAAACATTCAGTACTTC; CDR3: CSARDPGPRWAKNIQYF
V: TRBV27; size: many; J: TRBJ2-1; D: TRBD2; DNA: TGTGCCAGCAGCGGTCGGGAGGCCACCTACAATGAGCAGTTCTTC; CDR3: CASSGREATYNEQFF
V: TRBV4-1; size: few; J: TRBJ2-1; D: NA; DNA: TGCGCCAGCAGCCAAGTCTCGAAGAGCTCCTACAATGAGCAGTTCTTC; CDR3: CASSQVSKSSYNEQFF
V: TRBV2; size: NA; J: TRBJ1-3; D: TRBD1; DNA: TGTGCCAGCGGGACAGGGAGAAGCTCTGGAAACACCGTATACTTT; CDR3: CASGTGRSSGNTVYF
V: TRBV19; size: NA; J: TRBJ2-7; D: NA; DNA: TGTGCCAGTAGTAGGGCCCAATCCTACGAGCAGTACTTC; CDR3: CASSRAQSYEQYF
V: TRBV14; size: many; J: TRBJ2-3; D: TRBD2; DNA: TGTGCCAGCAGCCAAGATCGAGTTGCGGGAGTGGTCGGCACAGATACGCAGTATTTT; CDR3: CASSQDRVAGVVGTDTQYF
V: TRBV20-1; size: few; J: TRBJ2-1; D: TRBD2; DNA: TGCAGTGCTAGAAAGGGACTAGCACAGGGGCAGTTCTTC; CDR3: CSARKGLAQGQFF
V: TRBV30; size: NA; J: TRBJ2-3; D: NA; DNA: TGTGCCTGGAGATATGGCGGGGGCACAGATACGCAGTATTTT; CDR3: CAWRYGGGTDTQYF
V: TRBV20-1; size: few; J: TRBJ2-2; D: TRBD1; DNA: TGCAGTGCTAGTAAACCCGGGACAGGGATATTCACCGGGGAGCTGTTTTTT; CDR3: CSASKPGTGIFTGELFF
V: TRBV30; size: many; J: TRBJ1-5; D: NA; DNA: TGTGCCTGGAGTGTACCAGGGAAAGCGGGGGATCAGCCCCAGCATTTT; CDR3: CAWSVPGKAGDQPQHF
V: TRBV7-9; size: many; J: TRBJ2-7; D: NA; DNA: TGTGCCAGCAGCCAACAGGCTTCTGGGGAGCAGTACTTC; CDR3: CASSQQASGEQYF
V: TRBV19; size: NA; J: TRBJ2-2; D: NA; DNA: TGTGCCAGTACCCCCCGGGTAGGGTCGAGCACCGGGGAGCTGTTTTTT; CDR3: CASTPRVGSSTGELFF
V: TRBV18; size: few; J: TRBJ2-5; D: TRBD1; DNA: TGTGCCAGCTCACACGGGACAGGGGGTCTGTACCAAGAGACCCAGTACTTC; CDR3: CASSHGTGGLYQETQYF
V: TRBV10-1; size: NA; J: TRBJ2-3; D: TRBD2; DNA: TGCGCCAGCAGCTCACTAGCGGGAGTCGTCACAGATACGCAGTATTTT; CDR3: CASSSLAGVVTDTQYF
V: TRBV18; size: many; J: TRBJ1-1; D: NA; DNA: TGTGCCAGCTCACCCGGACAGAATGAAGCTTTCTTT; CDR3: CASSPGQNEAFF
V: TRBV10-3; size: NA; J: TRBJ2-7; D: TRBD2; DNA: TGTGCCATCAGTGAGTCCCCGCGGGGGGGGCTCTACGAGCAGTACTTC; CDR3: CAISESPRGGLYEQYF
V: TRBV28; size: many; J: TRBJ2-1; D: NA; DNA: TGTGCCAGCAGTTTAGGACCTGGTGGTGAGCAGTTCTTC; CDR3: CASSLGPGGEQFF
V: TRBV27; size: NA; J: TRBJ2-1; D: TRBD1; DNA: TGTGCCAGCAGTCAGAACACAGGGGGGAGCTCCTACAATGAGCAGTTCTTC; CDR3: CASSQNTGGSSYNEQFF
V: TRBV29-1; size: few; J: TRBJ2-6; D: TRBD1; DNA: TGCAGCGTTGGAGGGACACAGGGGAGTTCGAGGGCTGGGGCCAACGTCCTGACTTTC; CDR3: CSVGGTQGSSRAGANVLTF
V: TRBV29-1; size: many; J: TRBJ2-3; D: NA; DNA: TGCAGCGTTGAAGACCCGGGACCGAGCACAGATACGCAGTATTTT; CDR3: CSVEDPGPSTDTQYF
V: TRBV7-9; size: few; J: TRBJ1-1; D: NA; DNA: TGTGCCAGCAGCTTATCCCCGAGACAGGACATGAACACTGAAGCTTTCTTT; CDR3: CASSLSPRQDMNTEAFF
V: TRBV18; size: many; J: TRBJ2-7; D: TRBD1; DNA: TGTGCCAGCTCACCGGTTCAGGGGGCGTCCAACGAGCAGTACTTC; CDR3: CASSPVQGASNEQYF
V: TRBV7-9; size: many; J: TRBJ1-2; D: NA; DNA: TGTGCCAGCACCCCGGCAGTCAGCTATGGCTACACCTTC; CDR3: CASTPAVSYGYTF
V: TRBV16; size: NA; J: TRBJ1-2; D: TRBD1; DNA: TGTGCCAGCAGCGCCCAGACAGGGGGCGCCTCTCCAGGAGGCTACACCTTC; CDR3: CASSAQTGGASPGGYTF
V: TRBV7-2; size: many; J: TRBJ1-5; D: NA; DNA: TGTGCCAGCAGCGCTGGGGGGCAGGGGTATCAGCCCCAGCATTTT; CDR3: CASSAGGQGYQPQHF
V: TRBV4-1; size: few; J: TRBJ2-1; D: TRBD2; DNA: TGCGCCAGCAGCCCCAGAGTGGCTAGCGGGCACAATGAGCAGTTCTTC; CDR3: CASSPRVASGHNEQFF
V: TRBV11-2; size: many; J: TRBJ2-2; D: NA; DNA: TGTGCCAGCAGCTACAGCACGACAGGGAGGACCGGGGAGCTGTTTTTT; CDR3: CASSYSTTGRTGELFF
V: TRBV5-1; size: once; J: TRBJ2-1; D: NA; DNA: TGCGCCAGCAGGCGTCGGACAGCGCTTGACGATGAGCAGTTCTTC; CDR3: CASRRRTALDDEQFF
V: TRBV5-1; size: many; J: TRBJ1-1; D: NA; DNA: TGCGCCAGCAGCCAGGACCAAGGTGGCACTGAAGCTTTCTTT; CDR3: CASSQDQGGTEAFF
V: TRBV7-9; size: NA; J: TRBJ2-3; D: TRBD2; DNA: TGTGCCAGCAGCGGTAGCGGGATCCTCGCAGATACGCAGTATTTT; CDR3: CASSGSGILADTQYF
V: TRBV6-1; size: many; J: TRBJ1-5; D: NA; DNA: TGTGCTAGAAGTTGGGGCAGGGTGGATCAGCCCCAGCATTTT; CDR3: CARSWGRVDQPQHF
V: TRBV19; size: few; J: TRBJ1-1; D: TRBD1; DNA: TGTGCCAGTAGGCCGGGACAGGGGCGTTGGGACACTGAAGCTTTCTTT; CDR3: CASRPGQGRWDTEAFF